This passage covers 8 T cell receptor beta chains from one sample sequenced in a study of blood T cell repertoires in COVID-19. TCRdb keeps only in-frame clones here, not all; method: immunoSEQ multiplex PCR. The repertoire holds around 320,000 clones, with 87% as singletons. The specimen was peripheral blood. These receptors were collected from a man aged 18 to 29 with active or convalescent COVID-19.

The V gene is TRBV29-1, the J gene TRBJ2-1; D possibly corresponds to TRBD2 (5 bases). From germline, CDR1 is SQVTM and CDR2 ANQGSEA. V lost 6 bases and J 0 bases, leaving 15 bases between the germline ends. The CDR3 length is 15 residues. The CDR3 DNA reads as TGCAGCGTCCCCCGGGAACCGAGCTCCTACAATGAGCAGTTCTTC. Translation gives CSVPREPSSYNEQFF.

The chain has TRBV4-1 and TRBJ2-6; the match to TRBD2 covers 7 bases. With V trimmed by 4 bases and J by 7 bases, 10 bases remained unmatched. The germline V gene encodes CDR1 MGHRA and CDR2 YSYEKL. The CDR3 is made up of 16 amino acids. The CDR3 DNA follows: TGCGCCAGCAGCCTTCGGGAGGAGGGCAGAGCCAACGTCCTGACTTTC. Its translation: CASSLREEGRANVLTF.

V gene TRBV7-6 combines with J gene TRBJ2-3, with D perhaps matching TRBD2 (5 bases). Trimming removed 3 bases at V and 3 bases at J, with 10 bases between. The germline gives CDR1 SGHVS, CDR2 FNYEAQ. The CDR3 runs to 14 residues. CDR3 coding DNA: TGTGCCAGCAGCTTGTCCAGCGGTACAGATACGCAGTATTTT. Translating gives CASSLSSGTDTQYF.

The chain uses TRBV10-1 and TRBJ2-3; TRBD2 aligns across 13 bases. The CDR3 contains 17 residues. Looked up from germline, CDR1 is WNHNN and CDR2 is SYGVQD (reference sequence). V lost 0 bases to trimming and J lost 5 bases; unmatched junction nucleotides: 5. CDR3: CASSESGLAGRGDTQYF. CDR3 nucleotides: TGCGCCAGCAGTGAGTCGGGACTAGCGGGGAGAGGAGATACGCAGTATTTT.

The genes are TRBV9 and TRBJ2-7, with 7 bases lining up with TRBD2. Trimming at V came to 3 bases and at J to 2 bases, leaving 5 bases not matched to a gene. The CDR3 covers 14 residues. CDR1 is SGDLS and CDR2 is YYNGEE in the germline V gene. The CDR3 region has the DNA TGTGCCAGCAGCGCACTAGCGCTCACCTACGAGCAGTACTTC. Protein: CASSALALTYEQYF.

The genes are TRBV28 and TRBJ1-1; D might be TRBD1 (5 bases). V was pared by 7 bases and J by 4 bases, with 16 bases between. CDR1 is MDHEN, CDR2 SYDVKM, per germline. The CDR3 covers 14 residues. The CDR3 DNA follows: TGTGCCAGCAAAAAGACAGCCCTGGCCACTGAAGCTTTCTTT. It yields the protein CASKKTALATEAFF.

The chain has TRBV28 and TRBJ1-6, with unresolved D. Germline V gene lookup returns CDR1 MDHEN and CDR2 SYDVKM. V was cut by 3 bases and J by 13 bases, with 16 bases left in between. The CDR3 is 14 residues long. CDR3 amino acids: CASSFREDPGPLHF. For the CDR3, the DNA is TGTGCCAGCAGTTTCCGGGAAGACCCTGGGCCCCTCCACTTT.

The genes are TRBV21-1 and TRBJ2-3; the table gives TRBD1 as D, unverified against the DNA. TRBV21-1 is a known pseudogene. The CDR3 extends over 16 amino acids. The CDR3 bases are TGTGCCAGCAGCCCGACGGGACAGGCGATCACAGATACGCAGTATTTT. The encoded protein is CASSPTGQAITDTQYF.